Listed below are T cell receptor beta chains from one sample, sequenced in a study of blood T cell repertoires in COVID-19. The repertoire was sequenced with immunoSEQ multiplex PCR; TCRdb's copy has only in-frame clones and lacks some. The sample records some 240,000 clones, about 88% being singletons. The sequenced sample was PBMCs or T cells enriched from blood (not recorded which). These receptors were obtained from a woman aged 45-65 years who had been exposed to COVID-19. Both conserved end residues are trimmed from each CDR3. Rows may omit the clone size; those that give it use once, few, many or a size class.

v_call | clone_size | cdr3_aa
TRBV15 | - | ATSRWGQDVVTGELF
TRBV11-2 | - | ASSALGRGEQY
TRBV18 | - | ASSPGTGLTYEQY
TRBV3-1/TRBV3-2 | - | ASSQDRLVLSYGYT
TRBV11-2 | - | ASSLDGYVYNEQF
TRBV12-3/TRBV12-4 | once | ALSFRGGMAF
TRBV2 | - | ASSDSRIEAF
TRBV10-2 | once | ASSQQSLSYNEQF
TRBV6-6 | - | ASSYVTENQPQH
TRBV9 | - | ASSPRARRGYTDTQY
TRBV7-8 | - | ASSSMSVSALEQF
TRBV28 | - | ASGTGTANYGYT
TRBV19 | - | ASSIGQEAF
TRBV6-5 | - | ASSFRSNTEAF
TRBV27 | - | ASSLSGRGWTEAF
TRBV11-2 | few | ASSRLAGGRSSYEQY
TRBV19 | - | ASSMTGEMQPQH
TRBV7-2 | - | ASSFMHPFYSNTEAF
TRBV4-3 | - | ASSSGRVTEAF
TRBV19 | - | ASSSQRGGSNEQF
TRBV6-5 | - | ASRVGTGETEAF
TRBV4-3 | - | ASSQSRRGLTEAF
TRBV30 | - | AWSVDGTGYNEQF
TRBV5-3 | few | ARSLARVDRNSPLH